This T cell receptor beta chain was obtained from a study of blood T cells in healthy people across ages. Then a second PCR, running about 6 to 12 cycles, was carried out with a sample-barcoded 5' primer and a J-beta primer mix. Each cDNA molecule received a tag from a template-switch adaptor that had 12 random nucleotides. TCRdb redid the calling of the 5' RACE reads with MiXCR, one entry per CDR3 protein. The data show some 1.4 million distinct CDR3 sequences, around 42% seen once. The TCR comes from a woman between 18 and 30 years old in good health. The sequencing sample was made of blood.

The CDR3 reads CASGPGAGTYNEQFF. In DNA, the CDR3 is TGTGCTAGTGGTCCCGGAGCGGGAACCTACAATGAGCAGTTCTTC. The rearrangement links TRBV12-5 to TRBJ2-1, with 7 bases identical to TRBD2. Germline V lookup: CDR1 LGHNT, CDR2 FRNRAP. This CDR3 region has 15 residues. V lost 5 bases, J lost 2 bases, and 6 bases stayed unmatched.